A single sample gave rise to the 31 T cell receptor beta chains below, sequenced in a study of blood T cell repertoires in COVID-19. Only in-frame clones appear in the TCRdb table, and some are missing; sequencing was by immunoSEQ multiplex PCR. The sample lists over 150,000 clones; around 84% were seen once. The sample was peripheral blood. Receptor source: a woman in her sixties or seventies with COVID-19, enrolled during active disease.

J is TRBJ1-3 and V is TRBV9, with 11 bases lining up with TRBD1. Trimming cost V 3 bases and J 4 bases; bases outside gene matches: 6. Germline loops: CDR1 SGDLS, CDR2 YYNGEE. The CDR3 runs to 16 residues. In DNA, the CDR3 is TGTGCCAGCAGCGCCGGACAGGGGGCGGGAGGAAACACCATATATTTT. It codes for CASSAGQGAGGNTIYF.

The chain carries TRBV6-1 and TRBJ1-1; D gene ambiguous. Germline CDR1 MNHNS, CDR2 SASEGT. V lost 1 base and J lost 10, with 13 bases in between. The CDR3 totals 13 residues. In DNA form, the CDR3 reads TGTGCCAGCAGTGAAGGTGGGGAGACCGTAGCTTTCTTT. It codes for CASSEGGETVAFF.

The genes are TRBV19 and TRBJ1-1; 10 bases are shared with TRBD1. V shed 8 bases, J shed 1 base, and the junction held 7 bases outside the gene matches. The CDR3 runs 15 residues. The germline CDR1 and CDR2 sequences are LNHDA and SQIVND (reference sequence). The CDR3 reads CASFRQGATNTEAFF. CDR3 sequence (DNA): TGTGCCAGTTTCAGACAGGGGGCAACGAACACTGAAGCTTTCTTT.

The chain has TRBV5-5 and TRBJ2-7, with D perhaps TRBD1 (5 bases). CDR1 is SGHKS and CDR2 is YYEKEE in the germline V gene (reference sequence). Trimming removed 4 bases at V and 6 bases at J, with 17 bases between. The CDR3 loop spans 14 amino acids. For the CDR3, the DNA is TGTGCCAGCAGCCCTGCAGGGTCTTCGACCGAGCAGTACGTC. Translated, it gives CASSPAGSSTEQYV.

The chain couples TRBV10-3 to TRBJ1-3, with D tentatively TRBD1 (6 bases). Germline CDR1 ENHRY, CDR2 SYGVKD. Trimming removed 9 bases from V and 7 bases from J, with 28 bases in between. This CDR3 region has 17 residues. CDR3 DNA: TGTGCCATGAAAGAGCATACTGACAGTAACACAGGGAACACCATATATTTT. Amino acid sequence: CAMKEHTDSNTGNTIYF.

The chain joins TRBV11-2 to TRBJ1-5; D not resolved. The V end was cut by 5 bases, the J end by 5 bases, with 10 bases between. CDR1 and CDR2 (germline): SGHAT, FQNNGV. This CDR3 is built from 13 residues. The CDR3 sequence is CASSTTLYQPQHF. The CDR3 DNA follows: TGTGCCAGCAGCACTACCCTTTATCAGCCCCAGCATTTT.

The chain employs TRBV4-1 and TRBJ2-7, with D perhaps TRBD1 (5 bases). Germline values: CDR1 MGHRA, CDR2 YSYEKL. Trimming shortened V by 0 bases and J by 3 bases, and 12 bases separated the two germline ends. The CDR3 runs 15 residues. The CDR3 DNA follows: TGCGCCAGCAGCCAAGATGGGCAAGGGGACTACGAGCAGTACTTC. Encoded protein: CASSQDGQGDYEQYF.

V and J are TRBV5-1 and TRBJ1-4, with 9 nucleotides matching TRBD1. The J segment lost 0 bases and the V segment lost 0 bases, leaving 3 bases of the junction unmatched. This CDR3 has 17 amino acids. Germline V gene sequence: CDR1 SGHRS, CDR2 YFSETQ. CDR3 sequence: CASSLGGTGTTNEKLFF. The CDR3 nucleotides read TGCGCCAGCAGCTTGGGGGGGACAGGGACAACTAATGAAAAACTGTTTTTT.

The rearrangement uses TRBV6-6 and TRBJ2-7; TRBD1 might be the D (5 bases). V lost 6 bases and J lost 3, with 12 bases in between. This CDR3 comprises 13 residues. From germline, CDR1 is MNHNY and CDR2 SVGAGI (reference sequence). CDR3 protein: CASSPTRDYEQYF. In nucleotides, the CDR3 is TGTGCCAGCAGCCCGACCAGGGACTACGAGCAGTACTTC.

The J gene is TRBJ2-1, the V gene TRBV30; 11 bases agree with TRBD2. Per the germline V gene, CDR1 is GTSNPN and CDR2 is SVGIG (reference sequence). The CDR3 has 15 amino acids. V was pared by 6 bases and J by 2 bases, with 6 bases of the junction left unmatched. The CDR3 reads CACLSGGATYNEQFF. The CDR3 region has the DNA TGTGCCTGCCTTAGCGGGGGGGCGACCTACAATGAGCAGTTCTTC. Complete variable domain (other parts from reference TRBV30 and TRBJ2-1): SQTIHQWPATLVQPVGSPLSLECTVEGTSNPNLYWYRQAAGRGLQLLFYSVGIGQISSEVPQNLSASRPQDRQFILSSKKLLLSDSGFYLCACLSGGATYNEQFFGPGTRLTVL.

This chain uses TRBV5-1 with TRBJ2-1; D might be TRBD2 (6 bases). The germline gives CDR1 SGHRS, CDR2 YFSETQ. Trimming took 6 bases from V and 5 from J, leaving 15 bases between them. This CDR3 spans 14 amino acids. CDR3 loop: CASKKPGLNNEQFF. CDR3 bases: TGCGCCAGCAAAAAGCCGGGACTCAACAATGAGCAGTTCTTC.

Here the CDR3 DNA reads TGTGCCAGCAGGAAACAGGGGGCGCGTAGTGGCTACACCTTC. As protein: CASRKQGARSGYTF. The chain uses TRBV6-5 and TRBJ1-2, with 9 bases lining up with TRBD1. The CDR3 runs 14 residues. In germline, CDR1 is MNHEY, CDR2 SVGAGI. Trimming removed 6 bases from V and 7 bases from J; junction bases left unmatched: 9.

The rearrangement joins TRBV21-1 to TRBJ1-2; TRBD1 is the table's D call and was not checked against the DNA. TRBV21-1 corresponds to a pseudogene. CDR3 length: 18 amino acids. CDR3 bases: TGTGCCAGCAGCAAAGATAGAGGAGGGGGCGCTTTCTCCCCTGGCTACACCTTC. Its protein is CASSKDRGGGAFSPGYTF.

The chain has TRBV12-5 and TRBJ1-3, with D possibly matching TRBD1 (6 bases). Germline V gene data show CDR1 as LGHNT and CDR2 as FRNRAP. V shed 6 bases and J shed 2 bases, with 14 bases lying between them. This CDR3 region has 15 residues. CDR3 amino acids: CASGRTVITGNTIYF. The CDR3 DNA is TGTGCTAGTGGGCGGACAGTGATTACTGGAAACACCATATATTTT.

The chain combines TRBV27 with TRBJ1-2, with D perhaps matching TRBD1 (5 bases). The CDR3 contains 12 residues. CDR1 and CDR2 from the germline V gene are MNHEY and SMNVEV (reference sequence). Trimming stripped 10 bases from V and 4 bases from J, with 13 bases between. The CDR3: CATAQVPYGYTF. CDR3 in DNA: TGTGCCACCGCACAGGTTCCCTATGGCTACACCTTC.

This chain connects TRBV7-2 to TRBJ1-4; D gene ambiguous. The germline V gene has CDR1 SGHTA and CDR2 FQGNSA. V lost 5 bases and J lost 5, with 15 bases in between. CDR3 length equals 15 residues. The CDR3 here is CASSLSPARNEKLFF. As DNA, the CDR3 is TGTGCCAGCAGCCTTTCCCCCGCGCGGAATGAAAAACTGTTTTTT.

The rearrangement uses TRBV25-1 and TRBJ2-2; a weak D match, TRBD1 (5 bases). The CDR3 runs to 15 residues. Germline values: CDR1 MGHDK, CDR2 SYGVNS. The ends were cut back, 3 bases at V and 4 bases at J, with 12 bases in the middle. As DNA, the CDR3 is TGTGCCAGCAGTGACCCGACAGTCGGCACCGGGGAGCTGTTTTTT. It specifies CASSDPTVGTGELFF.

In this sample, this clone turned up a few times. The rearrangement joins TRBV6-5 to TRBJ1-5; the D is unclear. Germline-derived CDR1 and CDR2 are MNHEY and SVGAGI. This CDR3 contains 14 residues. V was clipped by 7 bases and J by 6 bases, with 16 bases between them. CDR3 DNA: TGTGCCAGCAACCCCGGAGGAATGGGTCAGCCCCAGCATTTT. Encoded protein: CASNPGGMGQPQHF.

This clone has more than one count but fewer than ten. The rearrangement links TRBV10-1 to TRBJ2-2; maybe TRBD2 (6 bases). Germline values: CDR1 WNHNN, CDR2 SYGVQD (reference sequence). This CDR3 has 15 amino acids. The V end lost 7 bases, the J end lost 4 bases, and 16 bases lay between the germline ends. The CDR3 bases are TGCGCCAGCACCTCTAAAACCGGGGGCACCGGGGAGCTGTTTTTT. Protein product: CASTSKTGGTGELFF.

The chain combines TRBV19 with TRBJ2-7; TRBD2 might be the D (6 bases). The V gene's germline CDR1 is LNHDA and CDR2 SQIVND (reference sequence). The CDR3 has 15 amino acids. V was shortened by 3 bases and J by 2 bases, with 14 bases between the two germline ends. CDR3 protein: CASSMEGFLTYEQYV. CDR3 DNA sequence: TGTGCCAGTAGTATGGAGGGCTTCTTAACCTACGAGCAGTACGTC.

The V and J genes are TRBV3-1 (or the pseudogene TRBV3-2) and TRBJ2-1; 9 bases map to TRBD1. V gave up 7 bases and J gave up 4 bases; unmatched junction bases: 8. Germline V gene data show CDR1 as LGHDT and CDR2 as YNNKEL (reference sequence). The CDR3 totals 15 residues. CDR3 DNA: TGTGCCAGCACCACCGTGGACAGGGGATACAATGAGCAGTTCTTC. It specifies CASTTVDRGYNEQFF.

This chain connects TRBV7-9 to TRBJ2-5; 9 bases map to TRBD1. Trimming removed 5 bases from V and 5 bases from J; junction bases left unmatched: 15. Germline values: CDR1 SEHNR, CDR2 FQNEAQ (reference sequence). The CDR3 has 17 amino acids. CDR3 amino acids: CASSTLRTQGARETQYF. The CDR3 DNA reads as TGTGCCAGCAGCACCCTTCGGACACAGGGGGCTCGGGAGACCCAGTACTTC.

The chain couples TRBV9 to TRBJ1-1; D is undetermined. From germline, CDR1 is SGDLS and CDR2 YYNGEE. The germline V and J ends were trimmed by 0 bases and 3 bases, with 15 bases remaining between them. CDR3 length equals 16 residues. Here the CDR3 reads CASSVAGQNLDTEAFF. CDR3 DNA sequence: TGTGCCAGCAGCGTAGCTGGGCAGAATCTGGACACTGAAGCTTTCTTT.

The rearrangement joins TRBV5-4 to TRBJ1-5; 10 bases are shared with TRBD1. Trimming removed 4 bases from V and 6 bases from J; junction bases left unmatched: 7. CDR1 and CDR2 (germline): SGHNT, YYREEE (reference sequence). The CDR3 extends over 15 amino acids. In DNA form, the CDR3 reads TGTGCCAGCAGCGTATGGGACAGGGGAAGTCAGCCCCAGCATTTT. Amino acids: CASSVWDRGSQPQHF.

This chain joins TRBV6-5 and TRBJ1-1, with D uncertain. CDR1 MNHEY and CDR2 SVGAGI come from the germline V gene. The CDR3 is 11 residues long. Here the CDR3 reads CAVAGNTEAFF. CDR3 nucleotides: TGTGCTGTGGCTGGGAACACTGAAGCTTTCTTT.

The CDR3 DNA is TGCAGTGTCGGGCAGGGGGCGAAAGAAAAACTGTTTTTT. Amino acid sequence: CSVGQGAKEKLFF. The chain is built from TRBV29-1 and TRBJ1-4; 8 positions match TRBD1. The CDR3 is made up of 13 amino acids. CDR1 and CDR2 from the germline V gene are SQVTM and ANQGSEA.

This clone has just one count. This chain joins TRBV7-6 and TRBJ2-5, with unresolved D. The CDR3 is 12 amino acids. V was shortened by 5 bases and J by 5 bases, with 9 bases between the two germline ends. Germline CDR1 SGHVS, CDR2 FNYEAQ. DNA of the CDR3: TGTGCCAGCAGCCTGCTCGGGGAGACCCAGTACTTC. Its protein is CASSLLGETQYF.

The chain combines TRBV5-6 with TRBJ2-2; TRBD2 matches at 9 bases. The CDR3 loop spans 16 amino acids. V shed 2 bases and J 1 base; nucleotides not matched to a gene: 3. CDR1 is SGHDT, CDR2 YYEEEE, per germline. The CDR3 DNA reads as TGTGCCAGCAGCTTTTTTAGCGGGGGGAACACCGGGGAGCTGTTTTTT. Protein product: CASSFFSGGNTGELFF.

V usage is TRBV7-9 and J usage is TRBJ1-2, with 11 bases fitting TRBD1. The CDR3 sequence is 15 residues long. CDR1 SEHNR and CDR2 FQNEAQ come from the germline V gene (reference sequence). The V gene end was trimmed by 0 bases and the J gene end by 5 bases; junction bases not matched to a gene: 2. The CDR3 is CASSLADRGRYGYTF. CDR3 DNA sequence: TGTGCCAGCAGCTTAGCGGACAGGGGGCGATATGGCTACACCTTC.

The chain recombines TRBV6-5 with TRBJ2-1; no clear D. Deletions cut 6 bases from V and 1 base from J, with 10 bases between. This CDR3 spans 14 amino acids. The germline V gene encodes CDR1 MNHEY and CDR2 SVGAGI. DNA of the CDR3: TGTGCCAGCAGCCCCGTCGGGTCCTACAATGAGCAGTTCTTC. It encodes CASSPVGSYNEQFF.

The chain couples TRBV2 to TRBJ2-1; TRBD1 aligns across 11 bases. The CDR3 sequence is 15 residues long. The trim removed 7 bases at V and 2 bases at J, leaving 4 bases unmatched. CDR1 and CDR2 from the germline V gene are SNHLY and FYNNEI. CDR3 region: CASTRTGGTYNEQFF. For the CDR3, the DNA is TGTGCCAGCACTAGGACAGGGGGCACCTACAATGAGCAGTTCTTC.